These T cell receptor beta chains were read from a single sample in a study of blood T cells in healthy people across ages. A single record per CDR3 protein comes from TCRdb applying MiXCR to the 5' RACE reads. There are fewer than 1,200,000 distinct CDR3 sequences in the sample; around 25% occur only once, and approximately 0.7% lies in the top ten. These data were likewise used in another study, on T cells of mothers and their children.

Material: blood. The receptors derive from a girl aged 2-10 years in good health. Each CDR3 is given with its conserved first and last residue. D genes are given only for firm matches. Clone size, where shown, is once, few, many, or a class for clones that have expanded.

d_gene: NA
v_gene: TRBV11-2
j_gene: TRBJ2-1
abundance: few
CDR3nt: TGTGCCAGCAGCTTAGGACTAGGAGGAATCATGTTGGAGCAGTTCTTC
CDR3aa: CASSLGLGGIMLEQFF

d_gene: NA
v_gene: TRBV19
j_gene: TRBJ1-2
abundance: few
CDR3nt: TGTGCCAGTACGATCGGCCTCTATGGCTACACCTTC
CDR3aa: CASTIGLYGYTF

d_gene: TRBD2
v_gene: TRBV6-5
j_gene: TRBJ2-7
abundance: few
CDR3nt: TGTGCCAGCAGTTATCGTCGGGGAGGGGAGCAGTACTTC
CDR3aa: CASSYRRGGEQYF

d_gene: NA
v_gene: TRBV6-2/TRBV6-3
j_gene: TRBJ2-7
abundance: NA
CDR3nt: TGTGCCAGCAGCACGGGACCGACCTACGAGCAGTACTTC
CDR3aa: CASSTGPTYEQYF

d_gene: NA
v_gene: TRBV15
j_gene: TRBJ2-7
abundance: NA
CDR3nt: TGTGCCACCAGCAGAGAGTTTGGCGGGGTCTGGGCCCCCTACGAGCAGTACTTC
CDR3aa: CATSREFGGVWAPYEQYF

d_gene: TRBD2
v_gene: TRBV3-1
j_gene: TRBJ2-1
abundance: many
CDR3nt: TGTGCCAGCAGCGTCGGACTAGCGGGGGGCAATGAGCAGTTCTTC
CDR3aa: CASSVGLAGGNEQFF

d_gene: TRBD2
v_gene: TRBV4-1
j_gene: TRBJ2-7
abundance: NA
CDR3nt: TGCGCCAGCAGCCAGGGACTAGCGGACTACGAGCAGTACTTC
CDR3aa: CASSQGLADYEQYF

d_gene: NA
v_gene: TRBV6-2/TRBV6-3
j_gene: TRBJ2-3
abundance: NA
CDR3nt: TGTGCCAGCACTCACAGTGGACAGAGCACAGATACGCAGTATTTT
CDR3aa: CASTHSGQSTDTQYF

d_gene: TRBD1
v_gene: TRBV7-6
j_gene: TRBJ2-1
abundance: once
CDR3nt: TGTGCCAGCAGCCCCCCAGGGGGCCACAATGAGCAGTTCTTC
CDR3aa: CASSPPGGHNEQFF

d_gene: NA
v_gene: TRBV5-5
j_gene: TRBJ2-1
abundance: few
CDR3nt: TGTGCCAGCAGCTTGGAGGGGGGGAGCCACAATGAGCAGTTCTTC
CDR3aa: CASSLEGGSHNEQFF

d_gene: NA
v_gene: TRBV11-1
j_gene: TRBJ1-1
abundance: few
CDR3nt: TGTGCCAGCAGCTTCGGGGGGCACACTGAAGCTTTCTTT
CDR3aa: CASSFGGHTEAFF

d_gene: NA
v_gene: TRBV7-2
j_gene: TRBJ2-5
abundance: few
CDR3nt: TGTGCCAGCAGCCCCTGGCAGGACGTTATCGGAGAGACCCAGTACTTC
CDR3aa: CASSPWQDVIGETQYF

d_gene: NA
v_gene: TRBV20-1
j_gene: TRBJ2-7
abundance: NA
CDR3nt: TGCAGTGACCGGTCAGGTTACGAGCAGTACTTC
CDR3aa: CSDRSGYEQYF

d_gene: NA
v_gene: TRBV29-1
j_gene: TRBJ2-1
abundance: NA
CDR3nt: TGCAGCGTTGTGGGGTATGAGCAGTTCTTC
CDR3aa: CSVVGYEQFF

d_gene: NA
v_gene: TRBV19
j_gene: TRBJ2-1
abundance: NA
CDR3nt: TGTGCCAGTAGTTCCCGAGCACTCACCTCCTACAATGAGCAGTTCTTC
CDR3aa: CASSSRALTSYNEQFF

d_gene: TRBD1
v_gene: TRBV25-1
j_gene: TRBJ2-7
abundance: few
CDR3nt: TGTGCCAGCAGTTCGTTTGGGCAGGGGGAAAAGCAGTACTTC
CDR3aa: CASSSFGQGEKQYF

d_gene: NA
v_gene: TRBV29-1
j_gene: TRBJ2-3
abundance: NA
CDR3nt: TGCAGCGTTGGGGATCATACGCAGTATTTT
CDR3aa: CSVGDHTQYF

d_gene: TRBD1
v_gene: TRBV10-3
j_gene: TRBJ2-7
abundance: NA
CDR3nt: TGTGCCATCGCCCTCGGGACAGGGGTGAACGAGCAGTACTTC
CDR3aa: CAIALGTGVNEQYF